The entry below gives a single T cell receptor beta chain sequence along with its context. The antigen remains undetermined. This entry belongs to a study of shared clonotypes between healthy human individuals. The naive CD8 subset, CD45RO-negative cells positively selected for CCR7, excluded terminally differentiated effector memory CD45RA+ cells. Donors were healthy HIV-negative adults without recently reported acute infections or vaccinations. Trimming took off 4 bases at V and 1 base at J, with 22 bases between the two ends. Germline V gives CDR1 SEHNR, CDR2 FQNEAQ (reference sequence). This CDR3 has 18 amino acids. Data came from immunoSEQ multiplex PCR; TCRdb stores just in-frame clones and leaves some out. The profile shows some 2.1 million clones, about 94% of them singletons. Study observations and caveats: Researchers found naive subsets generally carried larger estimated richness than memory subsets. Non-shared clonotypes had lower generation probabilities than those shared by all four donors. Shared clonotypes: approximately 5.3% naive CD4, 3% to 3.5% naive CD8, less than 2.5% memory CD4, approximately 0.4% memory CD8.

The rearrangement links TRBV7-9 to TRBJ1-1, with D possibly being TRBD1 (5 bases). The TCR was taken from a man between 18 and 35 years old in good health. Some clones in this sample may be carry-over from other donors' samples. Sequencing was carried out using naive CD8+ T cells from PBMCs. In DNA, the CDR3 is TGTGCCAGCAGCTCTCCCGGGACGATCGTTCGAGAGAACACTGAAGCTTTCTTT. This gives the protein CASSSPGTIVRENTEAFF.